This T cell receptor beta chain is from a study of identical twins. There are a few counts of this clonotype. Each CDR3 protein is one row after TCRdb ran MiXCR on the 5' RACE reads. The sample yields about 200,000 distinct CDR3 sequences, 10% seen once. This clonotype originated in a man aged 45-65 years in good health. Input material: memory T cells sorted from blood.

The CDR3 region is CASSRLAGGNEQFF. DNA of the CDR3: TGCGCCAGCAGCCGACTAGCGGGAGGCAATGAGCAGTTCTTC. The chain carries TRBV5-1 and TRBJ2-1; TRBD2 agrees at 13 bases. CDR1 and CDR2 from the germline V gene are SGHRS and YFSETQ. The V gene end was trimmed by 4 bases and the J gene end by 6 bases; junction bases not matched to a gene: 1. The CDR3 covers 14 residues.